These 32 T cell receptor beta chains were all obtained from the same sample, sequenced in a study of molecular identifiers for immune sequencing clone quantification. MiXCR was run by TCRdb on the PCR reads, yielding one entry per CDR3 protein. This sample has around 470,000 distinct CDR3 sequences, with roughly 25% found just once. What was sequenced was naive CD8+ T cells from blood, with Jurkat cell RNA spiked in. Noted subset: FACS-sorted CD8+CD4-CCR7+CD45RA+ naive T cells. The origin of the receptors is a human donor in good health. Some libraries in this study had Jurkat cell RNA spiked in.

The CDR3 reads CNAPGLANNEQFF. CDR3 nucleotides: TGCAACGCTCCGGGACTAGCGAACAATGAGCAGTTCTTC. The chain combines TRBV29-1 with TRBJ2-1, with TRBD2 matching over 10 bases. CDR3 size: 13 residues. Germline V lookup: CDR1 SQVTM, CDR2 ANQGSEA.

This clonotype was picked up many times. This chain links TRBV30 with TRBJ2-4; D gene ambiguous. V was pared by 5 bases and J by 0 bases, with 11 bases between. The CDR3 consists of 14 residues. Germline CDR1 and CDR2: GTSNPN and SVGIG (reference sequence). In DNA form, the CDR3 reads TGTGCCTGGGCCGACAAGCTAGCCAAAAACATTCAGTACTTC. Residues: CAWADKLAKNIQYF.

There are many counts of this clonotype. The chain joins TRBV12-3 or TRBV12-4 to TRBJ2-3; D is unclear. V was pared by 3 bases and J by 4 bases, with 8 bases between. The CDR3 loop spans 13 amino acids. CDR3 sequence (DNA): TGTGCCAGCAGTTTCAGCAGTCCAGATACGCAGTATTTT. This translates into CASSFSSPDTQYF.

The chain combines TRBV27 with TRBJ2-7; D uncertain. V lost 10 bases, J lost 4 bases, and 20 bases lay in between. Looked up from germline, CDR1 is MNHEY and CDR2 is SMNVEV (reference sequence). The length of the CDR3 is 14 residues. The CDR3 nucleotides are TGTGCCACCACCGCCCCGGGTCCAAATTACGAGCAGTACTTC. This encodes CATTAPGPNYEQYF.

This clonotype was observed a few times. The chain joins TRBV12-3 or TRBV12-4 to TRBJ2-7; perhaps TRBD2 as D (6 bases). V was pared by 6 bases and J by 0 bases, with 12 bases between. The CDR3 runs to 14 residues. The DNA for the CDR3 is TGTGCCAGCAGCCCTTGGGGGGTCTCCTACGAGCAGTACTTC. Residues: CASSPWGVSYEQYF.

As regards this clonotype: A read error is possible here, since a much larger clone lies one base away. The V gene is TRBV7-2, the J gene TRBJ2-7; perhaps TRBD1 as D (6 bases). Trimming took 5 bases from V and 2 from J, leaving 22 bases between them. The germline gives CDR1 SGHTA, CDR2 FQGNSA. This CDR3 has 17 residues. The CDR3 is CASSPPRGGRGAYEQYF. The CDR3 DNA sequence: TGTGCCAGCAGCCCCCCACGTGGGGGCAGGGGTGCCTACGAGCAGTACTTC. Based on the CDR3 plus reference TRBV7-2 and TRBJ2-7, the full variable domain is GAGVSQSPSNKVTEKGKDVELRCDPISGHTALYWYRQSLGQGLEFLIYFQGNSAPDKSGLPSDRFSAERTGGSVSTLTIQRTQQEDSAVYLCASSPPRGGRGAYEQYFGPGTRLTVT.

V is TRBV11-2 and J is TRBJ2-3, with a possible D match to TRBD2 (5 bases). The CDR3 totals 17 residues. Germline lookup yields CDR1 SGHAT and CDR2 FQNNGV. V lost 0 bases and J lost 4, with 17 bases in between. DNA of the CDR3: TGTGCCAGCAGCTTAGATTGGGAGTTAAGTGGGGCAGATACGCAGTATTTT. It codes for CASSLDWELSGADTQYF.

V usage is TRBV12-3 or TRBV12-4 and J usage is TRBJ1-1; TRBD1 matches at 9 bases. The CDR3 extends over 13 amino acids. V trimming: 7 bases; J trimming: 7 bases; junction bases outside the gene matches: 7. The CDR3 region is CASNPGQGFEAFF. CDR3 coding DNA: TGTGCCAGCAACCCGGGACAGGGCTTTGAAGCTTTCTTT.

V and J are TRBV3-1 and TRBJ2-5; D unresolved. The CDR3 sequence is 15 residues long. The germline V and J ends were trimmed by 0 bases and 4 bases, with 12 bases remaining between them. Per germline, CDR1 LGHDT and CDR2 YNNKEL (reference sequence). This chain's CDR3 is CASSQEFGSGETQYF. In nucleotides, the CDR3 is TGTGCCAGCAGCCAAGAATTCGGGTCGGGAGAGACCCAGTACTTC.

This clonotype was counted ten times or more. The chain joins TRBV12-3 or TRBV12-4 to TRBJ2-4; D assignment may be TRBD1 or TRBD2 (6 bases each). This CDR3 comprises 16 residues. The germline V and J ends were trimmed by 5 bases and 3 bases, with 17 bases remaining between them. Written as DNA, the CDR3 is TGTGCCAGCAGTCCCAGCCCAGGGGAGGACAAAAACATTCAGTACTTC. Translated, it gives CASSPSPGEDKNIQYF.

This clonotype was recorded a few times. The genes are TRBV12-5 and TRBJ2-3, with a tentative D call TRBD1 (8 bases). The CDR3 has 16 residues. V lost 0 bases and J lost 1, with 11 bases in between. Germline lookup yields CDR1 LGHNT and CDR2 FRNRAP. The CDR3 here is CASGLVQGGGTDTQYF. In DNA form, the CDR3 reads TGTGCTAGTGGTTTGGTACAGGGGGGGGGCACAGATACGCAGTATTTT.

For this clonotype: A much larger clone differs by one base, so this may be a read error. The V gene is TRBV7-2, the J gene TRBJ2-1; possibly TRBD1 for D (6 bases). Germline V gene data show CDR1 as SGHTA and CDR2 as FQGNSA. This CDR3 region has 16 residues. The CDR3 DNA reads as TGTGCCAGCAGCTCACCAGGGGTCTCTTGGAACAATGAGCAGATCTTC. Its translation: CASSSPGVSWNNEQIF.

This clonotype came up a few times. The CDR3 region is CASSLGLVGLIANVLTF. The CDR3, as DNA: TGCGCCAGCAGCTTGGGTCTGGTTGGACTGATTGCCAACGTCCTGACTTTC. J is TRBJ2-6 and V is TRBV5-1; a possible D gene is TRBD2 (5 bases). This CDR3 is built from 17 residues. Trimming removed 0 bases from V and 7 bases from J, with 17 bases in between. CDR1 SGHRS and CDR2 YFSETQ come from the germline V gene.

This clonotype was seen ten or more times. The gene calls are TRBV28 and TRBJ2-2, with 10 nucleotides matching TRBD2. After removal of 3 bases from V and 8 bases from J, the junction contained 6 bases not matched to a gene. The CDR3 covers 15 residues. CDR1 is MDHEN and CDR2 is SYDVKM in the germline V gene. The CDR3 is CASSFSSGSSGELFF. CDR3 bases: TGTGCCAGCAGTTTTTCTAGCGGGAGTTCTGGGGAGCTGTTTTTT.

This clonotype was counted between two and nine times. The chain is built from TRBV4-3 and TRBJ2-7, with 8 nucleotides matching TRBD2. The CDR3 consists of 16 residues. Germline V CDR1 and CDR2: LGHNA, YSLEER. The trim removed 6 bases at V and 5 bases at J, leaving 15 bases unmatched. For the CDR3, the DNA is TGCGCCAGCAGACCCTCGAGCGGGAGTTTAATCGACGAGCAGTACTTC. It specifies CASRPSSGSLIDEQYF.

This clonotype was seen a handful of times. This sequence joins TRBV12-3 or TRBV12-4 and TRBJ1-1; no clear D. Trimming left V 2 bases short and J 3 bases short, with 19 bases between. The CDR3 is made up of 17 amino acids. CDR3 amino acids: CASSLTTWTTGYTEAFF. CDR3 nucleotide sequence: TGTGCCAGCAGTTTAACCACCTGGACCACCGGCTACACTGAAGCTTTCTTT.

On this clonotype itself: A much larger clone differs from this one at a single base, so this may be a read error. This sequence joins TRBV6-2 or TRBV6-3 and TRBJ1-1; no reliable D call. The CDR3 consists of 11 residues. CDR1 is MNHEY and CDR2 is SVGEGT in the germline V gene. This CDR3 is CASGYGPTAFF. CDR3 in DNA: TGTGCCAGCGGTTACGGCCCGACTGCTTTCTTT.

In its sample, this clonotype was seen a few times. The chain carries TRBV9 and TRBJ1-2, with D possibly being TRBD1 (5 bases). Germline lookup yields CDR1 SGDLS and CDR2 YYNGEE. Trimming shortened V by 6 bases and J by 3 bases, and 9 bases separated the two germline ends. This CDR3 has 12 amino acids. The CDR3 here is CASKGNHYGYTF. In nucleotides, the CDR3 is TGTGCCAGCAAGGGGAATCACTATGGCTACACCTTC.

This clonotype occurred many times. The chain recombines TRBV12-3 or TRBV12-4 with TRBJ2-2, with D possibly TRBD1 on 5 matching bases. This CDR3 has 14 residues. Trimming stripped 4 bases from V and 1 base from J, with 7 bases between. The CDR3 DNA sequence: TGTGCCAGCAGTTCAGGGAAGAACACCGGGGAGCTGTTTTTT. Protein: CASSSGKNTGELFF.

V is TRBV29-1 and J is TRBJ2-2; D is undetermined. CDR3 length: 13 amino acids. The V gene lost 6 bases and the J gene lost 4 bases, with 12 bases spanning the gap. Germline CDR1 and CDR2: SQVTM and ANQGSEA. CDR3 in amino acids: CSVPGPITGELFF. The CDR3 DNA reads TGCAGCGTCCCGGGCCCTATCACCGGGGAGCTGTTTTTT.

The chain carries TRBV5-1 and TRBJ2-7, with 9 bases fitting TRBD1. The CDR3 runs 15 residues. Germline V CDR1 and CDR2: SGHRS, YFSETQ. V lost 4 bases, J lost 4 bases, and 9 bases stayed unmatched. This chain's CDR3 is CASSPDRGGGYEQYF. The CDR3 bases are TGCGCCAGCAGCCCGGACAGGGGCGGCGGTTACGAGCAGTACTTC. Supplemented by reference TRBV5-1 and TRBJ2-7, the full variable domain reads KAGVTQTPRYLIKTRGQQVTLSCSPISGHRSVSWYQQTPGQGLQFLFEYFSETQRNKGNFPGRFSGRQFSNSRSEMNVSTLELGDSALYLCASSPDRGGGYEQYFGPGTRLTVT.

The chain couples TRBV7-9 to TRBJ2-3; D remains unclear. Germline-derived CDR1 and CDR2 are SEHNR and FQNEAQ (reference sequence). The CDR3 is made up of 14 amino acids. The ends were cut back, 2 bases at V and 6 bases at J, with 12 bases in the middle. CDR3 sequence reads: CASSLNSDMDTQYF. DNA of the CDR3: TGTGCCAGCAGCTTAAACTCCGACATGGATACGCAGTATTTT.

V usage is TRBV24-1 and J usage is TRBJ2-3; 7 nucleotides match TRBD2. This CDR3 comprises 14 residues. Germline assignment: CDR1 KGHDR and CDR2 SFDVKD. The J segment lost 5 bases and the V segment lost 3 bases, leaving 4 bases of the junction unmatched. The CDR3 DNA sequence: TGTGCCACCAGTGATCGCGGGAGTATAGATACGCAGTATTTT. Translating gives CATSDRGSIDTQYF.

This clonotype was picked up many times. The chain's CDR3 is CASSILYSPSGYTF. CDR3 bases: TGTGCCAGTAGTATCCTTTATTCACCGAGTGGCTACACCTTC. The rearrangement uses TRBV19 and TRBJ1-2; no firm D call. The CDR3 extends over 14 amino acids. Germline lookup yields CDR1 LNHDA and CDR2 SQIVND (reference sequence). Trimming shortened V by 3 bases and J by 7 bases, and 15 bases separated the two germline ends.

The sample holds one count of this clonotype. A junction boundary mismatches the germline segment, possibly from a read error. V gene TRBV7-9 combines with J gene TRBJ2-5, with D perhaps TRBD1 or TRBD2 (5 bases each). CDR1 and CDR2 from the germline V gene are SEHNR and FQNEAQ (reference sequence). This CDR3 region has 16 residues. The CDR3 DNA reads TGTGCCAGCAGCTTCGGCCAGTCATCGTTCCAAGGGACCCACTACTTC. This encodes CASSFGQSSFQGTHYF.

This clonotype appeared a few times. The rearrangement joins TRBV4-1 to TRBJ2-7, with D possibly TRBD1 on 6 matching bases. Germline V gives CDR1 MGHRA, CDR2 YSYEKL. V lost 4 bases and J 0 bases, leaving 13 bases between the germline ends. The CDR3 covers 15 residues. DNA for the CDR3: TGCGCCAGCAGCCTAACGGGACAAAACTCCTACGAGCAGTACTTC. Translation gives CASSLTGQNSYEQYF.

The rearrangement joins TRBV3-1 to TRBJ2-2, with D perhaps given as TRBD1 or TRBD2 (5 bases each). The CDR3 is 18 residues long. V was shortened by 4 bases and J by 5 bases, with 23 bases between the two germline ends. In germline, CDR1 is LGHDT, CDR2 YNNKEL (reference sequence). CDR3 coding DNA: TGTGCCAGCAGCCCCCCACCGGGACGAATCCCAACTACCGGGGAGCTGTTTTTT. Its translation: CASSPPPGRIPTTGELFF.

CDR3 coding DNA: TGTGCCAGCAGCCAGGTGTGGGCCTCCTACGAGCAGTACTTC. It is translated as CASSQVWASYEQYF. This chain connects TRBV14 to TRBJ2-7; D not certain. Germline CDR1 SGHDN, CDR2 FVKESK. The CDR3 has 14 amino acids. V lost 3 bases and J lost 0, with 9 bases in between.

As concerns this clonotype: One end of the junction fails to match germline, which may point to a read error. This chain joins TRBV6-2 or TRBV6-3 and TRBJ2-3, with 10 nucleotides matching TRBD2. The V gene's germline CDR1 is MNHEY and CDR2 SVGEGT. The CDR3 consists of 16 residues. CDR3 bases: TGTGCCAGCAGCTACTCAGCGGGGGGGCCCACAGGTACGCAGTATTTT. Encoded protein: CASSYSAGGPTGTQYF.

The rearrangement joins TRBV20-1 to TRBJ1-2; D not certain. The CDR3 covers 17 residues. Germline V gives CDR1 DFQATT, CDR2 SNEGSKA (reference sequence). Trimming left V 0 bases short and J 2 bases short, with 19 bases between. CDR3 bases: TGCAGTGCTAGAGATATGGGCAAGACGAGCCCGAACTATGGCTACACCTTC. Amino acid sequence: CSARDMGKTSPNYGYTF.

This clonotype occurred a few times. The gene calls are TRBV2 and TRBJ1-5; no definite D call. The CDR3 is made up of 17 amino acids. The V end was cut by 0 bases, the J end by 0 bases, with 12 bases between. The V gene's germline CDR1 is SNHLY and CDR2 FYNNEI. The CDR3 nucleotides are TGTGCCAGCAGTGAAGCGGTTCTTGAGAATAGCAATCAGCCCCAGCATTTT. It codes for CASSEAVLENSNQPQHF.

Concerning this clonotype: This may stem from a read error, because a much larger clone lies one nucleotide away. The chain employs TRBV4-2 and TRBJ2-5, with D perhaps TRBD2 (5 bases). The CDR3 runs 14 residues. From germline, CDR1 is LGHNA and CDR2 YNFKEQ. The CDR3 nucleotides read TGTGCCCGCAGCCCTACGATGGGGAGCGAGACCCAGTACTTC. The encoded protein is CARSPTMGSETQYF.